This TCR beta chain was identified during a study of T cells of healthy individuals. This CDR3 comprises 13 residues. After removal of 7 bases from V and 2 bases from J, the junction contained 4 bases not matched to a gene. Germline V CDR1 and CDR2: MNHEY, SVGAGI. This clonotype was detected ten times or more. TCRdb reanalysed the 5' RACE reads using MiXCR and keeps one entry per CDR3 protein. Counted here are fewer than 90,000 distinct CDR3 sequences, about 5.5% occurring once; the ten biggest clones make up roughly 7.1%. The chain combines TRBV6-5 with TRBJ2-7, with 8 bases that match TRBD1. This clonotype was obtained from a female donor in good health. This CDR3 reads CASNRQGTYEQYF. CDR3 nucleotides: TGTGCCAGCAACAGACAGGGGACCTACGAGCAGTACTTC.